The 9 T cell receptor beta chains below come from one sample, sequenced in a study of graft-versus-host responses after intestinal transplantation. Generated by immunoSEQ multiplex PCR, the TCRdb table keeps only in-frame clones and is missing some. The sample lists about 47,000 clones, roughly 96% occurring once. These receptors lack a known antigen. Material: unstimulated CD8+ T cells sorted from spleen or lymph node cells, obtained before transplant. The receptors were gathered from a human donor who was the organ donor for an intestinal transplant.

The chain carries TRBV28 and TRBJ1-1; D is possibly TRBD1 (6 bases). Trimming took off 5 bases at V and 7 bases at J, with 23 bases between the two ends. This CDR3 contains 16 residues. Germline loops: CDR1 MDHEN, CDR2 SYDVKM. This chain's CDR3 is CASSQTHVAGGREAFF. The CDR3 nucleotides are TGTGCCAGCAGTCAAACCCATGTAGCGGGGGGGCGTGAAGCTTTCTTT.

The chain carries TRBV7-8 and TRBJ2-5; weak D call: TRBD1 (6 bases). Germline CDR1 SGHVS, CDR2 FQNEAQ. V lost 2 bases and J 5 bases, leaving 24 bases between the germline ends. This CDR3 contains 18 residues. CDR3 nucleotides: TGTGCCAGCAGCTTATCGGGGTCCGGGGCAGGGGCATTTGAGACCCAGTACTTC. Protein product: CASSLSGSGAGAFETQYF.

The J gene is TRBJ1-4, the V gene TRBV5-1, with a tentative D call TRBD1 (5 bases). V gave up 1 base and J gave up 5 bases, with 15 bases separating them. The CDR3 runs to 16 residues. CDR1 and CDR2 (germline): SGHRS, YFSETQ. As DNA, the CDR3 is TGCGCCAGCAGCTTGAACGGGGACGGCATAAATGAAAAACTGTTTTTT. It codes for CASSLNGDGINEKLFF.

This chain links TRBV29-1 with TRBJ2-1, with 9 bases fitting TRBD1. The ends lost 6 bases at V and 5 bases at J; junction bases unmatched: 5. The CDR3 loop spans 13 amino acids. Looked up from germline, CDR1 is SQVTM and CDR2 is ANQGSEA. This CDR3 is CSVTGGAHNEQFF. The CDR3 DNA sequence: TGCAGCGTGACAGGGGGTGCCCACAATGAGCAGTTCTTC.

The CDR3 here is CASSRTVNEQFF. CDR3 coding DNA: TGTGCCAGCAGCCGGACAGTCAATGAGCAGTTCTTC. The rearrangement joins TRBV5-8 to TRBJ2-1, with D tentatively TRBD1 (6 bases). The CDR3 is 12 residues long. The V and J ends lost 4 bases and 6 bases respectively, with 8 bases between them. Per the germline V gene, CDR1 is SGHTS and CDR2 is YDEGEE. Variable domain in full (rest from reference TRBV5-8 and TRBJ2-1): EAGVTQSPTHLIKTRGQQATLRCSPISGHTSVYWYQQALGLGLQFLLWYDEGEERNRGNFPPRFSGRQFPNYSSELNVNALELEDSALYLCASSRTVNEQFFGPGTRLTVL.

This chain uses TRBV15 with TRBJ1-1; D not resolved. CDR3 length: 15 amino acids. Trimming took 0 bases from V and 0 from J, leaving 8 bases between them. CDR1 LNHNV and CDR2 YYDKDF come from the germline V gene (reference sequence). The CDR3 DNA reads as TGTGCCACCAGCAGAGACAGATTCATGAACACTGAAGCTTTCTTT. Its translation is CATSRDRFMNTEAFF.

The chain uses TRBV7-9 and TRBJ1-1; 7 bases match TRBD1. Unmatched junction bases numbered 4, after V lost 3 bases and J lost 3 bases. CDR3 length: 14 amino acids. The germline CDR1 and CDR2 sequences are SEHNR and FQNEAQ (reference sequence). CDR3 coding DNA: TGTGCCAGCAGCTTTTGGACAGGCGACACTGAAGCTTTCTTT. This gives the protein CASSFWTGDTEAFF.

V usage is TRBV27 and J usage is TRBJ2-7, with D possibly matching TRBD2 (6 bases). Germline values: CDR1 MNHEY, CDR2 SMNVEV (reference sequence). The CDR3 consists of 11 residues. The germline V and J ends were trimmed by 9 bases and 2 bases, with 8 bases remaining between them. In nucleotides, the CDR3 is TGTGCCAGTTGGGAGGCCTACGAGCAGTACTTC. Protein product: CASWEAYEQYF.

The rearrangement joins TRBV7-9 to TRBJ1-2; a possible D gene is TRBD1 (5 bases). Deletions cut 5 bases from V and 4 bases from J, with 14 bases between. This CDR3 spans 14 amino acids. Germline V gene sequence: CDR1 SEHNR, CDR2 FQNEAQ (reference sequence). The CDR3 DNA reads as TGTGCCAGCAGCCAAGACAGCGGGGGCTATGGCTACACCTTC. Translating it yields CASSQDSGGYGYTF.